What follows are 31 T cell receptor beta chains derived from one specimen sequenced in a study of blood T cell repertoires in COVID-19. Data came from immunoSEQ multiplex PCR; TCRdb stores just in-frame clones and leaves some out. The sample has 66,000 or so clones, about 80% seen once. Source material: peripheral blood. The receptors derive from a human donor in a cohort sampled during active COVID-19.

The chain has TRBV5-6 and TRBJ2-7; 8 bases agree with TRBD2. The length of the CDR3 is 15 residues. Germline CDR1 is SGHDT and CDR2 is YYEEEE. The V segment lost 4 bases and the J segment 4 bases; nucleotides outside the gene matches: 10. CDR3 in DNA: TGTGCCAGCAGCGGCCGGACTAGCAACCAGTACGAGCAGTACTTC. It specifies CASSGRTSNQYEQYF.

This clone has more than one count but fewer than ten. The V call is TRBV13, the J call TRBJ2-7, with 8 bases identical to TRBD1. After removal of 5 bases from V and 2 bases from J, the junction contained 8 bases not matched to a gene. The CDR3 contains 15 residues. Germline V gives CDR1 PRHDT, CDR2 FYEKMQ (reference sequence). In DNA form, the CDR3 reads TGTGCCAGCAGCCCGCGACAGGGGCCAGCCTACGAGCAGTACTTC. Translated: CASSPRQGPAYEQYF.

This chain uses TRBV25-1 with TRBJ1-6; TRBD1 matches at 10 bases. The germline V gene encodes CDR1 MGHDK and CDR2 SYGVNS. The CDR3 spans 15 residues. The V gene end was trimmed by 5 bases and the J gene end by 10 bases; junction bases not matched to a gene: 8. CDR3 protein: CASSPRTGGESPLHF. The CDR3 nucleotides read TGTGCCAGCAGTCCGCGGACAGGGGGGGAATCACCCCTCCACTTT. The variable domain in full, completed from reference TRBV25-1 and TRBJ1-6, reads EADIYQTPRYLVIGTGKKITLECSQTMGHDKMYWYQQDPGMELHLIHYSYGVNSTEKGDLSSESTVSRIRTEHFPLTLESARPSHTSQYLCASSPRTGGESPLHFGNGTRLTVT.

The count of this clone is one. The CDR3 DNA follows: TGTGCCAGCAGTTTGGCGGGGGGCTTTGGGGCCAACGTCCTGACTTTC. Residues: CASSLAGGFGANVLTF. The chain couples TRBV28 to TRBJ2-6; 8 bases align to TRBD2. Germline V gene sequence: CDR1 MDHEN, CDR2 SYDVKM. This CDR3 is built from 16 residues. J lost 3 bases, V lost 3 bases, and 4 bases had no gene match.

This rearrangement joins TRBV10-3 to TRBJ2-7; 8 bases agree with TRBD2. Germline values: CDR1 ENHRY, CDR2 SYGVKD. V lost 10 bases and J lost 4; bases outside the gene matches: 15. The CDR3 sequence is 15 residues long. CDR3 protein: CATTRGSGSFYEQYF. The CDR3 DNA reads TGTGCCACCACCCGGGGGAGCGGGAGTTTTTACGAGCAGTACTTC.

This clone showed up just a few times. This chain uses TRBV28 with TRBJ1-3; 9 nucleotides line up with TRBD1. V shed 5 bases, J shed 3 bases, and the junction held 8 bases outside the gene matches. Per the germline V gene, CDR1 is MDHEN and CDR2 is SYDVKM. CDR3 length: 16 amino acids. CDR3 amino acids: CASSGYTGGNGNTIYF. In nucleotides, the CDR3 is TGTGCCAGCAGTGGATATACAGGGGGCAATGGAAACACCATATATTTT.

The chain combines TRBV6-6 with TRBJ2-5, with 9 positions matching TRBD2. The trim removed 4 bases at V and 3 bases at J, leaving 6 bases unmatched. The germline V gene has CDR1 MNHNY and CDR2 SVGAGI (reference sequence). This CDR3 spans 15 amino acids. The CDR3 DNA sequence: TGTGCCAGCAGTTTCGATAGCGGGAGAAAAGAGACCCAGTACTTC. Translating it yields CASSFDSGRKETQYF.

V usage is TRBV6-5 and J usage is TRBJ1-2; 7 nucleotides align to TRBD1. Looked up from germline, CDR1 is MNHEY and CDR2 is SVGAGI. This CDR3 is built from 14 residues. Germline trimming cut 6 bases from V and 3 bases from J; bases unmatched to any gene: 7. CDR3 bases: TGTGCCAGCAGAGCCACAGGGGAATACTATGGCTACACCTTC. Translation: CASRATGEYYGYTF.

The genes are TRBV3-1 (or the pseudogene TRBV3-2) and TRBJ2-7; TRBD2 agrees at 9 bases. This CDR3 is 15 amino acids long. Unmatched junction bases numbered 4, after V lost 4 bases and J lost 0 bases. Germline V gives CDR1 LGHDT, CDR2 YNNKEL (reference sequence). The CDR3 DNA sequence: TGTGCCAGCAGCCCAAAGCGGGAGGACTCCTACGAGCAGTACTTC. Amino acids: CASSPKREDSYEQYF.

The rearrangement uses TRBV7-2 and TRBJ2-1; 9 nucleotides match TRBD1. Unmatched junction bases numbered 1, after V lost 3 bases and J lost 4 bases. The germline CDR1 and CDR2 sequences are SGHTA and FQGNSA. This CDR3 has 14 amino acids. The CDR3, as DNA: TGTGCCAGCAGCTTCGACAGGGGGTACAATGAGCAGTTCTTC. This encodes CASSFDRGYNEQFF.

The rearrangement joins TRBV24-1 to TRBJ2-7, with 9 bases fitting TRBD1. The length of the CDR3 is 15 residues. CDR1 and CDR2 (germline): KGHDR, SFDVKD. The J segment lost 2 bases and the V segment lost 2 bases, leaving 3 bases of the junction unmatched. The CDR3 here is CATSDSGTGTYEQYF. In DNA, the CDR3 is TGTGCCACCAGTGATTCGGGGACAGGGACCTACGAGCAGTACTTC.

The chain employs TRBV28 and TRBJ1-1; maybe TRBD1 (5 bases). Germline-derived CDR1 and CDR2 are MDHEN and SYDVKM. Trimming took off 5 bases at V and 1 base at J, with 14 bases between the two ends. The CDR3 sequence is 15 residues long. CDR3 sequence: CASSGPGTANTEAFF. The CDR3 coding sequence is TGTGCCAGCAGTGGACCGGGGACTGCGAACACTGAAGCTTTCTTT. The whole variable domain, filled in from reference TRBV28 and TRBJ1-1, reads DVKVTQSSRYLVKRTGEKVFLECVQDMDHENMFWYRQDPGLGLRLIYFSYDVKMKEKGDIPEGYSVSREKKERFSLILESASTNQTSMYLCASSGPGTANTEAFFGQGTRLTVV.

The J gene is TRBJ2-3, the V gene TRBV5-1, with no clear D. V lost 0 bases and J lost 0, with 8 bases in between. Germline V gives CDR1 SGHRS, CDR2 YFSETQ. The CDR3 covers 15 residues. The CDR3 bases are TGCGCCAGCAGCTTGGGAGGAAAAAGCACAGATACGCAGTATTTT. Residues: CASSLGGKSTDTQYF.

V gene TRBV9 combines with J gene TRBJ2-2; D unresolved. The V gene's germline CDR1 is SGDLS and CDR2 YYNGEE. This CDR3 is 13 amino acids long. V was clipped by 2 bases and J by 1 base, with 3 bases between them. The DNA of the CDR3 is TGTGCCAGCAGCGTTCAGAACACCGGGGAGCTGTTTTTT. It specifies CASSVQNTGELFF. The variable domain in full, completed from reference TRBV9 and TRBJ2-2, reads DSGVTQTPKHLITATGQRVTLRCSPRSGDLSVYWYQQSLDQGLQFLIQYYNGEERAKGNILERFSAQQFPDLHSELNLSSLELGDSALYFCASSVQNTGELFFGEGSRLTVL.

This clone has just a few counts. The chain joins TRBV30 to TRBJ1-6; D is perhaps TRBD1 (6 bases). CDR3 length equals 12 residues. The germline V gene encodes CDR1 GTSNPN and CDR2 SVGIG (reference sequence). With 5 bases removed from V and 10 bases from J, the gap between germline ends came to 12 bases. CDR3 sequence reads: CAWYREGSPLHF. DNA for the CDR3: TGTGCCTGGTACAGGGAGGGGTCACCCCTCCACTTT.

The chain carries TRBV28 and TRBJ1-5, with D possibly matching TRBD1 (5 bases). Trimming removed 2 bases from V and 2 bases from J, with 10 bases in between. Germline CDR1 reads MDHEN; CDR2 reads SYDVKM. This CDR3 spans 15 amino acids. The CDR3 loop is CASSLGGGGNQPQHF. Written as DNA, the CDR3 is TGTGCCAGCAGTTTAGGGGGGGGAGGCAATCAGCCCCAGCATTTT.

The rearrangement uses TRBV10-3 and TRBJ1-2, with D possibly being TRBD1 (6 bases). The CDR3 sequence is 16 residues long. Trimming took off 5 bases at V and 0 bases at J, with 16 bases between the two ends. Germline V CDR1 and CDR2: ENHRY, SYGVKD. The CDR3 here is CAISHDQQGSNYGYTF. The CDR3 DNA sequence: TGTGCCATCAGTCACGACCAACAGGGCTCTAACTATGGCTACACCTTC.

The table lists this clone with a count of one. The J gene is TRBJ2-7, the V gene TRBV7-9; TRBD2 agrees at 15 bases. Germline CDR1 and CDR2: SEHNR and FQNEAQ (reference sequence). The CDR3 length is 15 residues. V gave up 6 bases and J gave up 6 bases; unmatched junction bases: 6. CDR3 bases: TGTGCCAGCAGTCCCGGACTAGCGGGAGGGCTCGAGCAGTACTTC. It is translated as CASSPGLAGGLEQYF.

The rearrangement links TRBV24-1 to TRBJ2-5, with TRBD2 matching 10 bases. Germline V gene lookup returns CDR1 KGHDR and CDR2 SFDVKD. Trimming at V came to 3 bases and at J to 6 bases, leaving 3 bases not matched to a gene. The CDR3 is 14 amino acids. The CDR3 loop is CATSDQREGKTQYF. Here the CDR3 DNA reads TGTGCCACCAGTGATCAGCGGGAGGGCAAGACCCAGTACTTC.

CDR3 coding DNA: TGTGCCAGCAGCGATACGACAGGCGGAAACACCATATATTTT. As protein: CASSDTTGGNTIYF. The V and J genes are TRBV9 and TRBJ1-3, with TRBD1 as a possible D gene (6 bases). The CDR3 sequence is 14 residues long. Trimming shortened V by 3 bases and J by 4 bases, and 11 bases separated the two germline ends. CDR1 and CDR2 from the germline V gene are SGDLS and YYNGEE.

This chain joins TRBV28 and TRBJ1-2; D not certain. In germline, CDR1 is MDHEN, CDR2 SYDVKM. V was trimmed by 2 bases and J by 4 bases, leaving 8 bases between them. The length of the CDR3 is 13 residues. The CDR3 reads CASSLQVGYGYTF. The CDR3 nucleotides read TGTGCCAGCAGTTTACAGGTGGGCTATGGCTACACCTTC.

V and J are TRBV18 and TRBJ1-1; the D gene is possibly TRBD1 (5 bases). Germline-derived CDR1 and CDR2 are KGHSH and LQKENI. V was clipped by 4 bases and J by 5 bases, with 17 bases between them. The CDR3 spans 15 residues. The CDR3 spells CASSRDALGGTEAFF. In DNA form, the CDR3 reads TGTGCCAGCTCACGGGACGCTCTTGGAGGGACTGAAGCTTTCTTT.

CDR3 coding DNA: TGCGCCAGCAGCCAAGACCCCGGCGGGGCAGCGGTGGCTTTCTTT. Translated, it gives CASSQDPGGAAVAFF. The chain combines TRBV4-1 with TRBJ1-1, with a weak D call TRBD1 (5 bases). V was pared by 0 bases and J by 11 bases, with 19 bases between. The length of the CDR3 is 15 residues. Germline V gene sequence: CDR1 MGHRA, CDR2 YSYEKL.

The sample holds a few counts of this clone. The chain uses TRBV28 and TRBJ2-1; 12 positions match TRBD2. Germline CDR1 reads MDHEN; CDR2 reads SYDVKM. V lost 1 base, J lost 5 bases, and 3 bases stayed unmatched. This CDR3 region has 16 residues. In DNA form, the CDR3 reads TGTGCCAGCAGTTTATATCTAGCGGGAGGGAACAATGAGCAGTTCTTC. Its translation: CASSLYLAGGNNEQFF.

The rearrangement links TRBV11-3 to TRBJ2-1, with 8 bases identical to TRBD1. The CDR3 runs 17 residues. J gave up 5 bases and V 4 bases, and 13 bases lay outside the gene matches. Looked up from germline, CDR1 is SGHNT and CDR2 is YENEEA. CDR3 sequence (DNA): TGTGCCAGCAGCTCTGAGTTCGGGGCAGGGGGCCACAATGAGCAGTTCTTC. Translation gives CASSSEFGAGGHNEQFF.

V gene TRBV6-5 combines with J gene TRBJ1-1, with 7 bases matching TRBD1. J was trimmed by 3 bases and V by 2 bases; bases with no gene match: 6. This CDR3 spans 15 amino acids. Per germline, CDR1 MNHEY and CDR2 SVGAGI. The CDR3 loop reads CASSYGGQLYTEAFF. In DNA form, the CDR3 reads TGTGCCAGCAGTTACGGGGGACAGCTTTACACTGAAGCTTTCTTT.

This clone was counted a few times. This rearrangement joins TRBV28 to TRBJ2-7; 8 nucleotides align to TRBD2. The CDR3 length is 15 residues. Germline CDR1 is MDHEN and CDR2 is SYDVKM. V lost 5 bases, J lost 5 bases, and 11 bases stayed unmatched. As DNA, the CDR3 is TGTGCCAGCAGTACCCTAGCGGGTTTAGACCACGAGCAGTACTTC. It is translated as CASSTLAGLDHEQYF.

V is TRBV10-3 and J is TRBJ2-1, with 15 bases aligning to TRBD2. The length of the CDR3 is 16 residues. Losses at the gene ends were 6 bases for V and 8 bases for J; bases not matched to a gene: 8. The germline gives CDR1 ENHRY, CDR2 SYGVKD. The CDR3 DNA follows: TGTGCCATCAGCCCAGACCGGACTAGCGGGAGGGATGAGCAGTTCTTC. It translates to CAISPDRTSGRDEQFF.

V is TRBV3-1 (or the pseudogene TRBV3-2) and J is TRBJ1-1; the D gene is possibly TRBD1 (5 bases). Germline assignment: CDR1 LGHDT and CDR2 YNNKEL (reference sequence). The CDR3 covers 14 residues. The V gene lost 4 bases and the J gene lost 0 bases, with 9 bases spanning the gap. The CDR3 DNA reads TGTGCCAGCAGCCCGTTGGACATGAACACTGAAGCTTTCTTT. It codes for CASSPLDMNTEAFF.

This clone was observed once. The chain recombines TRBV3-1 (or the pseudogene TRBV3-2) with TRBJ1-1; 8 bases fit TRBD1. The junction had 13 bases not matched to a gene; V was cut back by 0 bases and J by 4 bases. Looked up from germline, CDR1 is LGHDT and CDR2 is YNNKEL (reference sequence). The CDR3 contains 18 residues. DNA of the CDR3: TGTGCCAGCAGCCAAGATCGGAGGTCAGGGGGCGGTCTCACTGAAGCTTTCTTT. Protein: CASSQDRRSGGGLTEAFF.

The gene calls are TRBV5-1 and TRBJ2-5; 10 bases agree with TRBD2. V lost 2 bases, J lost 3 bases, and 4 bases stayed unmatched. The CDR3 consists of 15 residues. CDR1 is SGHRS, CDR2 YFSETQ, per germline. The CDR3 sequence is CASSFASGSEETQYF. CDR3 nucleotides: TGCGCCAGCAGCTTCGCTAGCGGGAGTGAAGAGACCCAGTACTTC. Drawing the rest from reference TRBV5-1 and TRBJ2-5, the complete variable domain is KAGVTQTPRYLIKTRGQQVTLSCSPISGHRSVSWYQQTPGQGLQFLFEYFSETQRNKGNFPGRFSGRQFSNSRSEMNVSTLELGDSALYLCASSFASGSEETQYFGPGTRLLVL.